The 26 T cell receptor beta chains below were found in one sample sequenced in a study of PD-L1 blockade in urothelial cancer. TCRdb's table, derived via immunoSEQ multiplex PCR, lists solely in-frame clones and lacks some. The sample has about 80,000 clones; 87% are singletons. Sequenced material: PBMCs, taken around atezolizumab (anti-PD-L1) treatment. The receptor source for this set is a woman in her 70s with urothelial cancer.

The chain carries TRBV29-1 and TRBJ2-1; 7 bases are shared with TRBD2. This CDR3 spans 12 amino acids. CDR1 and CDR2 (germline): SQVTM, ANQGSEA. Trimming cost V 4 bases and J 3 bases; bases outside gene matches: 0. CDR3 in amino acids: CSVGGSYNEQFF. For the CDR3, the DNA is TGCAGCGTTGGCGGGAGCTACAATGAGCAGTTCTTC.

J is TRBJ2-1 and V is TRBV18; no clear D. This CDR3 contains 16 residues. Deletions cut 3 bases from V and 2 bases from J, with 14 bases between. Germline lookup yields CDR1 KGHSH and CDR2 LQKENI. The CDR3 sequence is CASSPQESTTYNEQFF. CDR3 coding DNA: TGTGCCAGCTCACCGCAAGAATCAACTACCTACAATGAGCAGTTCTTC.

V usage is TRBV7-2 and J usage is TRBJ1-1, with TRBD1 matching 7 bases. Unmatched junction bases numbered 5, after V lost 6 bases and J lost 1 base. The CDR3 sequence is 14 residues long. The germline CDR1 and CDR2 sequences are SGHTA and FQGNSA. CDR3 nucleotides: TGTGCCAGCAGTCACCGACAGGGGAACACTGAAGCTTTCTTT. Its protein product is CASSHRQGNTEAFF.

This clone was counted once. The V and J genes are TRBV7-9 and TRBJ2-1, with no clear D. Trimming took off 3 bases at V and 5 bases at J, with 17 bases between the two ends. CDR1 is SEHNR, CDR2 FQNEAQ, per germline (reference sequence). The CDR3 is 16 amino acids. The CDR3 nucleotides are TGTGCCAGCAGCTTTAGGCTCCAGGTCATCGACAATGAGCAGTTCTTC. Translated, it gives CASSFRLQVIDNEQFF. Looking up the rest from reference TRBV7-9 and TRBJ2-1 gives the full variable domain: DTGVSQNPRHKITKRGQNVTFRCDPISEHNRLYWYRQTLGQGPEFLTYFQNEAQLEKSRLLSDRFSAERPKGSFSTLEIQRTEQGDSAMYLCASSFRLQVIDNEQFFGPGTRLTVL.

The chain links TRBV6-1 to TRBJ1-5; maybe TRBD1 (6 bases). Trimming shortened V by 6 bases and J by 4 bases, and 13 bases separated the two germline ends. There are 14 residues in the CDR3. Per germline, CDR1 MNHNS and CDR2 SASEGT. Here the CDR3 DNA reads TGTGCCAGCAGCCCCGACAGGATTAATCAGCCCCAGCATTTT. Translated, it gives CASSPDRINQPQHF.

This clone was observed a single time. The CDR3 region is CASGEVVRNTEAFF. The CDR3 DNA sequence: TGTGCCAGTGGAGAGGTAGTCAGGAACACTGAAGCTTTCTTT. The rearrangement uses TRBV19 and TRBJ1-1, with no clear D. The germline gives CDR1 LNHDA, CDR2 SQIVND (reference sequence). Trimming pared 8 bases from V and 1 base from J, leaving 14 bases between. The CDR3 runs 14 residues.

The V gene is TRBV2, the J gene TRBJ2-1; 7 bases match TRBD2. Germline V gene data show CDR1 as SNHLY and CDR2 as FYNNEI. V trimming: 9 bases; J trimming: 3 bases; junction bases outside the gene matches: 5. The CDR3 has 13 residues. The CDR3 loop reads CASGGTNYNEQFF. For the CDR3, the DNA is TGTGCCAGTGGGGGGACTAACTACAATGAGCAGTTCTTC.

V gene TRBV5-1 combines with J gene TRBJ2-7, with 7 nucleotides matching TRBD1. V dropped 0 bases and J dropped 3; count of bases not matched to a gene: 6. Germline assignment: CDR1 SGHRS and CDR2 YFSETQ. This CDR3 has 15 residues. CDR3 sequence: CASSLAGGNVYEQYF. Written as DNA, the CDR3 is TGCGCCAGCAGCTTGGCAGGGGGAAACGTCTACGAGCAGTACTTC. The variable domain in full, completed from reference TRBV5-1 and TRBJ2-7, reads KAGVTQTPRYLIKTRGQQVTLSCSPISGHRSVSWYQQTPGQGLQFLFEYFSETQRNKGNFPGRFSGRQFSNSRSEMNVSTLELGDSALYLCASSLAGGNVYEQYFGPGTRLTVT.

This chain links TRBV5-4 with TRBJ1-4; no definite D call. Deletions cut 2 bases from V and 0 bases from J, with 17 bases between. The CDR3 has 18 amino acids. Germline CDR1 and CDR2: SGHNT and YYREEE (reference sequence). CDR3 protein: CASSFRVTDLATNEKLFF. For the CDR3, the DNA is TGTGCCAGCAGCTTCCGGGTGACCGATCTTGCAACTAATGAAAAACTGTTTTTT.

The table lists this clone with a few counts. The chain employs TRBV5-4 and TRBJ2-5; TRBD1 matches at 7 bases. V lost 5 bases to trimming and J lost 2 bases; unmatched junction nucleotides: 3. This CDR3 region has 13 residues. CDR1 is SGHNT, CDR2 YYREEE, per germline (reference sequence). CDR3 bases: TGTGCCAGCAGACTACAGGGGCAAGAGACCCAGTACTTC. It codes for CASRLQGQETQYF.

The chain couples TRBV5-1 to TRBJ1-1; possibly TRBD1 for D (5 bases). The germline V and J ends were trimmed by 2 bases and 0 bases, with 11 bases remaining between them. This CDR3 comprises 15 residues. Germline CDR1 reads SGHRS; CDR2 reads YFSETQ. CDR3 DNA: TGCGCCAGCAGCTTCGGGGGGGGGATGAACACTGAAGCTTTCTTT. Protein: CASSFGGGMNTEAFF. The variable domain in full, completed from reference TRBV5-1 and TRBJ1-1, reads KAGVTQTPRYLIKTRGQQVTLSCSPISGHRSVSWYQQTPGQGLQFLFEYFSETQRNKGNFPGRFSGRQFSNSRSEMNVSTLELGDSALYLCASSFGGGMNTEAFFGQGTRLTVV.

The chain recombines TRBV10-3 with TRBJ2-7, with 9 positions matching TRBD1. Per germline, CDR1 ENHRY and CDR2 SYGVKD. The CDR3 contains 15 residues. The V gene end was trimmed by 6 bases and the J gene end by 3 bases; junction bases not matched to a gene: 9. The CDR3 coding sequence is TGTGCCATCAGCGATGGGACAGGGAGGAGCTACGAGCAGTACTTC. It is translated as CAISDGTGRSYEQYF.

The chain is built from TRBV5-4 and TRBJ2-1; TRBD2 might be the D (5 bases). Trimming took 6 bases from V and 1 from J, leaving 11 bases between them. Germline V gene data show CDR1 as SGHNT and CDR2 as YYREEE (reference sequence). CDR3 size: 14 residues. CDR3 DNA: TGTGCCAGCATCGGAGGAATATCCTACAATGAGCAGTTCTTC. Its protein product is CASIGGISYNEQFF.

The chain links TRBV6-4 to TRBJ2-1, with 15 bases matching TRBD2. CDR3 length: 17 amino acids. Germline loops: CDR1 MRHNA, CDR2 SNTAGT. Trimming at V came to 3 bases and at J to 4 bases, leaving 4 bases not matched to a gene. This chain's CDR3 is CASSDEGTSGRYNEQFF. As DNA, the CDR3 is TGTGCCAGCAGTGATGAAGGGACTAGCGGGAGGTACAATGAGCAGTTCTTC.

The chain is built from TRBV30 and TRBJ2-1; D unresolved. The germline CDR1 and CDR2 sequences are GTSNPN and SVGIG (reference sequence). The ends were cut back, 2 bases at V and 6 bases at J, with 5 bases in the middle. CDR3 length: 11 amino acids. The CDR3 bases are TGTGCCTGGAGTTTTAGCAATGAGCAGTTCTTC. Translation: CAWSFSNEQFF.

This chain joins TRBV7-8 and TRBJ2-5; weak D call: TRBD1 (6 bases). This CDR3 is built from 14 residues. Trimming pared 5 bases from V and 1 base from J, leaving 11 bases between. The germline CDR1 and CDR2 sequences are SGHVS and FQNEAQ. The CDR3 here is CASSRPTGQETQYF. CDR3 coding DNA: TGTGCCAGCAGCCGCCCGACAGGCCAAGAGACCCAGTACTTC.

V gene TRBV9 combines with J gene TRBJ2-1; the match to TRBD2 covers 7 bases. V was pared by 0 bases and J by 7 bases, with 10 bases of the junction left unmatched. Germline V CDR1 and CDR2: SGDLS, YYNGEE. The length of the CDR3 is 16 residues. In DNA, the CDR3 is TGTGCCAGCAGCGTAGATGGGTCATGGGGAGGGAATGAGCAGTTCTTC. Its translation: CASSVDGSWGGNEQFF.

The V gene is TRBV6-1, the J gene TRBJ2-2; tentative D call: TRBD1 (6 bases). Trimming took 6 bases from V and 6 from J, leaving 14 bases between them. The CDR3 consists of 14 residues. Germline V gene sequence: CDR1 MNHNS, CDR2 SASEGT. The DNA for the CDR3 is TGTGCCAGCAGCCTCCCCCCAGGGGCCGGGGAGCTGTTTTTT. Its protein is CASSLPPGAGELFF.

The chain has TRBV6-1 and TRBJ2-3; perhaps TRBD2 as D (5 bases). Trimming shortened V by 1 base and J by 14 bases, and 16 bases separated the two germline ends. There are 13 residues in the CDR3. Germline V gene lookup returns CDR1 MNHNS and CDR2 SASEGT. This chain's CDR3 is CASSEGELVPRYF. CDR3 sequence (DNA): TGTGCCAGCAGTGAAGGGGAACTAGTGCCAAGGTATTTT.

This chain uses TRBV28 with TRBJ2-1; TRBD2 aligns across 7 bases. J lost 0 bases, V lost 3 bases, and 2 bases had no gene match. This CDR3 has 15 residues. Germline V gene lookup returns CDR1 MDHEN and CDR2 SYDVKM. CDR3 nucleotides: TGTGCCAGCAGTTTTCGCGGGAGCTCCTACAATGAGCAGTTCTTC. Translated, it gives CASSFRGSSYNEQFF. The whole variable domain, filled in from reference TRBV28 and TRBJ2-1, reads DVKVTQSSRYLVKRTGEKVFLECVQDMDHENMFWYRQDPGLGLRLIYFSYDVKMKEKGDIPEGYSVSREKKERFSLILESASTNQTSMYLCASSFRGSSYNEQFFGPGTRLTVL.

CDR3 nucleotide sequence: TGTGCCAGCAGCTCGGGACAGGGATTCAATGAGCAGTTCTTC. Protein: CASSSGQGFNEQFF. The genes are TRBV11-2 and TRBJ2-1; the match to TRBD1 covers 9 bases. The germline V gene has CDR1 SGHAT and CDR2 FQNNGV. V lost 4 bases and J lost 6; bases outside the gene matches: 4. This CDR3 has 14 amino acids.

V is TRBV4-1 and J is TRBJ1-5; maybe TRBD1 (6 bases). CDR3 length equals 17 residues. With 4 bases removed from V and 1 base from J, the gap between germline ends came to 17 bases. CDR1 and CDR2 (germline): MGHRA, YSYEKL. This chain's CDR3 is CASSLTDSRRSNQPQHF. Written as DNA, the CDR3 is TGCGCCAGCAGCCTAACGGACAGTCGGCGGAGCAATCAGCCCCAGCATTTT.

The genes are TRBV5-1 and TRBJ2-1; 9 bases fit TRBD1. V shed 0 bases and J 4 bases; nucleotides not matched to a gene: 2. The germline V gene has CDR1 SGHRS and CDR2 YFSETQ. The CDR3 has 15 residues. The CDR3 is CASSLAQGAYNEQFF. The CDR3 DNA is TGCGCCAGCAGCTTGGCACAGGGGGCTTACAATGAGCAGTTCTTC.

This chain links TRBV7-6 with TRBJ2-5; the match to TRBD2 covers 11 bases. CDR3 length: 19 amino acids. Per germline, CDR1 SGHVS and CDR2 FNYEAQ. V gave up 3 bases and J gave up 3 bases; unmatched junction bases: 15. The CDR3 DNA follows: TGTGCCAGCAGCTTGTTGGGCCCGGGAACTAGCGGGGGAAAAGAGACCCAGTACTTC. As protein: CASSLLGPGTSGGKETQYF.

J is TRBJ2-5 and V is TRBV7-5; the D call TRBD1 from the table was never checked on the DNA. TRBV7-5 is shown as a pseudogene. The CDR3 has 14 amino acids. In nucleotides, the CDR3 is TGTGCCAGCAGCCCCAGTCGCTGGCAAGAGACCCAGTACTTC. Translating it yields CASSPSRWQETQYF.

The chain couples TRBV10-3 to TRBJ1-2; TRBD1 matches 11 bases. V gave up 8 bases and J gave up 4 bases; unmatched junction bases: 15. The germline CDR1 and CDR2 sequences are ENHRY and SYGVKD. The CDR3 consists of 17 residues. The CDR3 DNA sequence: TGTGCCATCCGGACGGGGGACAGGGGGGTTGAAGGCTATGGCTACACCTTC. Protein product: CAIRTGDRGVEGYGYTF.